This TCR beta chain was profiled in a study of CD8+CD57+ T cells in acquired aplastic anemia. Overall study context: Researchers reported that healthy donors averaged roughly 10 million reads for CD4+ cells.

This clonotype was seen ten or more times. Its antigen is still unknown. Overall study results and limits: Patients did not significantly differ from controls in CD8+ Simpson's diversity. About 30 was the count of CD8+ CDR3 sequences that patients shared with controls.

In germline, CDR1 is SGHRS, CDR2 YFSETQ. This CDR3 has 19 amino acids. V shed 2 bases, J shed 2 bases, and the junction held 15 bases outside the gene matches. Profiles of TCR beta VDJ and CDR3 were generated from a genomic DNA template. MiXCR, applied by TCRdb to the reads, yields one record per CDR3 protein. This sample has tens of thousands of distinct CDR3 sequences; less than 65% occur once, and the top ten carry about 2.5%. The V call is TRBV5-1, the J call TRBJ2-7, with TRBD2 identical over 11 bases. The sample taken for sequencing was sorted CD4+, CD8+, or CD8+CD57+ T cells (not recorded which) from PBMCs. The sequence was obtained from a human donor in good health, serving as a control. For the CDR3, the DNA is TGCGCCAGCAGCTTTCTCGGGACTAGCGGCCCCGGGGGAACCTACGAGCAGTACTTC. It specifies CASSFLGTSGPGGTYEQYF.